One sample yielded the 11 T cell receptor beta chains listed below, sequenced in a study of cytomegalovirus exposure and HLA in healthy donors. Generated by immunoSEQ multiplex PCR, the TCRdb table keeps only in-frame clones and is missing some. The table records over 150,000 clones, around 81% of them present only once. Sequenced: PBMCs. The receptors derive from a woman between 18 and 29 years old in good health and CMV-seropositive.

V and J are TRBV6-5 and TRBJ2-7, with TRBD2 matching over 7 bases. There are 11 residues in the CDR3. J was trimmed by 5 bases and V by 11 bases; bases with no gene match: 6. Germline CDR1 reads MNHEY; CDR2 reads SVGAGI. CDR3 residues: CAAGRGHEQYF. The CDR3 coding sequence is TGTGCCGCTGGGAGGGGCCACGAGCAGTACTTC.

This clone occurred a few times. The chain has TRBV9 and TRBJ1-1, with unresolved D. The CDR3 is 13 amino acids. V was clipped by 3 bases and J by 6 bases, with 12 bases between them. Germline loops: CDR1 SGDLS, CDR2 YYNGEE. DNA of the CDR3: TGTGCCAGCAGCGCCGAGGGCAGGCCTGAAGCTTTCTTT. Its translation is CASSAEGRPEAFF.

The genes are TRBV7-8 and TRBJ1-2; 9 nucleotides agree with TRBD1. CDR1 and CDR2 from the germline V gene are SGHVS and FQNEAQ. The CDR3 consists of 13 residues. The V segment lost 5 bases and the J segment 8 bases; nucleotides outside the gene matches: 6. The CDR3 DNA is TGTGCCAGCAGCCCCCGGACAGGGGAAGGCTACACCTTC. Translated, it gives CASSPRTGEGYTF.

V is TRBV6-6 and J is TRBJ2-1, with 9 positions matching TRBD2. Germline V gene lookup returns CDR1 MNHNY and CDR2 SVGAGI (reference sequence). The J segment lost 2 bases and the V segment lost 1 base, leaving 0 bases of the junction unmatched. This CDR3 is 15 amino acids long. Here the CDR3 DNA reads TGTGCCAGCAGTTACTTAGCGGGGGCCTACAATGAGCAGTTCTTC. Translation: CASSYLAGAYNEQFF.

The chain combines TRBV15 with TRBJ2-1, with D possibly being TRBD2 (7 bases). The germline V gene encodes CDR1 LNHNV and CDR2 YYDKDF (reference sequence). The V gene lost 0 bases and the J gene lost 6 bases, with 12 bases spanning the gap. The CDR3 spans 15 residues. The CDR3 nucleotides are TGTGCCACCAGCAGAGATGCGGCGGGGGCCAATGAGCAGTTCTTC. This gives the protein CATSRDAAGANEQFF.

V is TRBV14 and J is TRBJ2-7; the D gene is possibly TRBD1 (5 bases). The germline V gene has CDR1 SGHDN and CDR2 FVKESK. The CDR3 length is 13 residues. V lost 4 bases and J 0 bases, leaving 7 bases between the germline ends. In DNA form, the CDR3 reads TGTGCCAGCAGCCTAAGGGGCTCCTACGAGCAGTACTTC. It translates to CASSLRGSYEQYF.

The chain has TRBV6-4 and TRBJ2-7; 10 bases match TRBD2. This CDR3 is built from 16 residues. V dropped 4 bases and J dropped 1; count of bases not matched to a gene: 7. Germline assignment: CDR1 MRHNA and CDR2 SNTAGT. The CDR3 DNA is TGTGCCAGCAGTGGTCCTAGCGGGGGTTTTTCCTACGAGCAGTACTTC. Amino acid sequence: CASSGPSGGFSYEQYF.

This rearrangement joins TRBV9 to TRBJ1-3; TRBD1 is a possible D gene (6 bases). Trimming shortened V by 2 bases and J by 0 bases, and 12 bases separated the two germline ends. The CDR3 is made up of 16 amino acids. CDR1 is SGDLS, CDR2 YYNGEE, per germline. The CDR3 coding sequence is TGTGCCAGCAGCGTGGCCTCAGGGGCCTCTGGAAACACCATATATTTT. It encodes CASSVASGASGNTIYF. Using reference TRBV9 and TRBJ1-3 for the parts outside the CDR3, the full variable domain is DSGVTQTPKHLITATGQRVTLRCSPRSGDLSVYWYQQSLDQGLQFLIQYYNGEERAKGNILERFSAQQFPDLHSELNLSSLELGDSALYFCASSVASGASGNTIYFGEGSWLTVV.

The chain has TRBV13 and TRBJ1-1, with a tentative D call TRBD1 (5 bases). Trimming pared 5 bases from V and 5 bases from J, leaving 18 bases between. This CDR3 contains 15 residues. Germline V CDR1 and CDR2: PRHDT, FYEKMQ (reference sequence). In DNA form, the CDR3 reads TGTGCCAGCAGCACGGATTTCAGGGAGGGAACTGAAGCTTTCTTT. This codes for CASSTDFREGTEAFF.

The rearrangement links TRBV4-1 to TRBJ1-2, with unresolved D. The CDR3 is 14 residues long. Trimming took off 1 base at V and 2 bases at J, with 8 bases between the two ends. CDR1 MGHRA and CDR2 YSYEKL come from the germline V gene. CDR3 in DNA: TGCGCCAGCAGCCAAGTGCCGGTAAACTATGGCTACACCTTC. Its translation is CASSQVPVNYGYTF.

The chain links TRBV15 to TRBJ2-1, with D maybe TRBD2 (5 bases). Germline loops: CDR1 LNHNV, CDR2 YYDKDF (reference sequence). Trimming pared 3 bases from V and 0 bases from J, leaving 15 bases between. The CDR3 sequence is 17 residues long. The CDR3 protein is CATSSEAVPSSYNEQFF. The DNA of the CDR3 is TGTGCCACCAGCAGCGAAGCGGTTCCCAGCTCCTACAATGAGCAGTTCTTC.